This T cell receptor beta chain emerged from a study of cytomegalovirus exposure and HLA in healthy donors. Points from the study as a whole: TCR beta V segments were, for the most part, productive about 87% or about 30% of the time in an earlier analysis. In a later analysis, across HLA loci, associated TCR counts were highest for DRB1, lowest for HLA-C. Cytomegalovirus association was listed for about 180 TCR beta chains. It was likely that a cluster of highly shared sequence variants was a sequencing artifact.

A remark on this clone: The antigen remains undetermined.

PCR primers comprised 60 Vbeta and 13 Jbeta primers. Clones were read by immunoSEQ multiplex PCR, and TCRdb kept only the in-frame ones, dropping some. The sample data list fewer than 250,000 clones. What was sequenced was PBMCs. This clonotype was sampled from a woman in her twenties or thirties in good health and CMV-seropositive.

This CDR3 reads CSVGLVLNTEAFF. The CDR3 nucleotides read TGCAGCGTTGGGCTGGTCCTGAACACTGAAGCTTTCTTT. The V and J genes are TRBV29-1 and TRBJ1-1; D ambiguous. Germline values: CDR1 SQVTM, CDR2 ANQGSEA. The CDR3 totals 13 residues. Trimming removed 4 bases from V and 0 bases from J, with 9 bases in between.